These T cell receptor beta chains were read from a single sample in a study of OX40 agonist ivuxolimab in advanced cancers. Sequencing was performed with immunoSEQ multiplex PCR; in TCRdb, only in-frame clones are kept and a portion is missing. This sample has roughly 77,000 clones; around 85% occur once, and the top ten carry 2.4%. Source: CD4+ or CD8+ T cells sorted from blood, taken in a trial of the OX40 agonist ivuxolimab. The source of these receptors is an adult with an advanced solid tumor such as melanoma, head and neck, liver or kidney cancer. The CDR3 runs from the conserved cysteine through the conserved F or W. A D gene is named only where the DNA matches it firmly. Expanded clones are given a class, and other clones once, few, many or no size at all.

D,V,size,J,length,DNA,CDR3
.,TRBV19,once,TRBJ1-2,14,TGTGCCAGTAGTATTGGCGGGAACAACTATGGCTACACCTTC,CASSIGGNNYGYTF
TRBD1,TRBV7-9,once,TRBJ2-3,15,TGTGCCAGCAGCTCACAGGACAGGGCCACAGATACGCAGTATTTT,CASSSQDRATDTQYF
.,TRBV15,.,TRBJ1-5,15,TGTGCCACCAGCAGAGGGGGGCCAGTTAATCAGCCCCAGCATTTT,CATSRGGPVNQPQHF
.,TRBV11-1,.,TRBJ1-2,13,TGTGCCAGCAGCGTATACAAGAACTATGGCTACACCTTC,CASSVYKNYGYTF
.,TRBV2,.,TRBJ2-7,13,TGTGCCAGCAGTCCAGGGGAGGTCCACGAGCAGTACTTC,CASSPGEVHEQYF
.,TRBV7-9,.,TRBJ2-4,18,TGTGCCAGCAGCCACCCGGGGGGCGGAGGAGGAGCCAAAAACATTCAGTACTTC,CASSHPGGGGGAKNIQYF
.,TRBV21-1,.,TRBJ1-1,15,TGTGCCGACCCGTCCAGCGGATACATGAACACTGAAGCTTTCTTT,CADPSSGYMNTEAFF
TRBD1,TRBV5-1,.,TRBJ2-1,14,TGCGCCAGCAGCGCGGGACAGGGTTACAATGAGCAGTTCTTC,CASSAGQGYNEQFF
.,TRBV6-1,.,TRBJ1-5,14,TGTGCCAGCAGTGAAGCCCCCTGGGGTCAGCCCCAGCATTTT,CASSEAPWGQPQHF
TRBD1,TRBV6-1,once,TRBJ2-2,14,TGTGCCATAGGACAGGGGTCGGGCACCGGGGAGCTGTTTTTT,CAIGQGSGTGELFF
.,TRBV28,.,TRBJ1-3,13,TGTGCCAGCAGAGATTTCGGGACGCACACCATATATTTT,CASRDFGTHTIYF
.,TRBV5-1,.,TRBJ2-7,14,TGCGCCAGCAGCCTCGGGCTCAGTCGGGGCGAGCAGTACTTC,CASSLGLSRGEQYF
.,TRBV15,.,TRBJ2-5,13,TGTGCCACCAGCAGAGGACAGCAAGAGACCCAGTACTTC,CATSRGQQETQYF
TRBD1,TRBV23-1,once,TRBJ1-4,15,TGCGCCAGCAGTCGGACAGGGGGCGCGAGGGAAAAACTGTTTTTT,CASSRTGGAREKLFF
.,TRBV25-1,.,TRBJ1-2,11,TGTGCCAGCAGTGAATACAGCGGCTACACCTTC,CASSEYSGYTF
.,TRBV9,.,TRBJ1-5,14,TGTGCCAGCAGCGCGGATGTGGGAGGGCAGCCCCAGCATTTT,CASSADVGGQPQHF
.,TRBV19,.,TRBJ2-7,14,TGTGCCAGTAGTATTACAGGAAGCAACTACGAGCAGTACTTC,CASSITGSNYEQYF
.,TRBV27,few,TRBJ1-2,13,TGTGCCAGCAGTTTGGCGGGCGTTGATGGCTACACCTTC,CASSLAGVDGYTF
TRBD1,TRBV19,.,TRBJ1-1,13,TGTGCCAGTAGTTTCGGGACAGCCGGGCGGGCTTTCTTT,CASSFGTAGRAFF
TRBD2,TRBV7-2,.,TRBJ2-3,19,TGTGCCAGCAGGAGGGGACTAGCGGGGGGCCCTCCTAGCACAGATACGCAGTATTTT,CASRRGLAGGPPSTDTQYF
.,TRBV7-9,.,TRBJ1-3,16,TGTGCCAGCAGCTTGCCGACAGGTCATTCTGGAAACACCATATATTTT,CASSLPTGHSGNTIYF
.,TRBV19,.,TRBJ1-1,11,TGTGCCAGTAGTATCTTCTTTGAAGCTTTCTTT,CASSIFFEAFF
.,TRBV28,.,TRBJ2-3,13,TGTGCCAGCAGTTCCCTCACCCCGGGGACGCAGTATTTT,CASSSLTPGTQYF
TRBD1,TRBV25-1,.,TRBJ1-6,13,TGTGCCAGCCAGGGGGTGGATAATTCACCCCTCCACTTT,CASQGVDNSPLHF
TRBD2,TRBV6-1,.,TRBJ2-7,15,TGTGCCAGCAGGATATCGGGACTAGTCATTTCGGAGCAGTACTTC,CASRISGLVISEQYF
TRBD1,TRBV6-1,.,TRBJ2-3,19,TGTGCCAGCAGTGAAAGGACGCGGTTTTGGGACAGTAGCACAGATACGCAGTATTTT,CASSERTRFWDSSTDTQYF
.,TRBV28,.,TRBJ2-1,15,TGTGCCAGCACCCTAGGGGCAGGAGAATACAATGAGCAGTTCTTC,CASTLGAGEYNEQFF
.,TRBV2,few,TRBJ1-2,12,TGTGCCAGCCGGAGCGGCCCCTATGGCTACACCTTC,CASRSGPYGYTF
.,TRBV7-2,.,TRBJ1-4,13,TGTGCCACCCAGGCGAGGACTAATGAAAAACTGTTTTTT,CATQARTNEKLFF
.,TRBV15,.,TRBJ1-5,15,TGTGCCACCAGCAGAGAACAGGGCCTAAATCAGCCCCAGCATTTT,CATSREQGLNQPQHF
TRBD1,TRBV29-1,.,TRBJ2-1,14,TGCAGCGCCGATAGGACAGGGGTGTACAATGAGCAGTTCTTC,CSADRTGVYNEQFF
TRBD1,TRBV2,.,TRBJ2-3,15,TGTGCCAGCAGTGAAGACAGGGGGCAGGGAGATACGCAGTATTTT,CASSEDRGQGDTQYF
.,TRBV5-4,.,TRBJ2-3,13,TGTGCCAGCAGGGCCGACTACACAGATACGCAGTATTTT,CASRADYTDTQYF
TRBD2,TRBV5-6,.,TRBJ2-7,13,TGTGCCAGCAGCTTAGCGGGGGGCTCCGAGCAGTACTTC,CASSLAGGSEQYF
TRBD1,TRBV25-1,once,TRBJ2-1,18,TGTGCCAGCAGTGAGGTTTTCCTCCGGGACAGGGGAGGTAATGAGCAGTTCTTC,CASSEVFLRDRGGNEQFF
.,TRBV2,.,TRBJ2-1,14,TGTGCCAGCAGTGAATGGGTTGAGGGAGTGGAGCAGTTCTTC,CASSEWVEGVEQFF
.,TRBV7-2,.,TRBJ1-5,15,TGTGCCAGCACCGACCGCGCCGGGGGCAATCAGCCCCAGCATTTT,CASTDRAGGNQPQHF
TRBD2,TRBV29-1,.,TRBJ2-1,13,TGCAGCGCTACTAGCGGGGGGGCACGGGAGCAGTTCTTC,CSATSGGAREQFF
.,TRBV9,.,TRBJ2-1,13,TGTGCCAGCAGCGTCGACACCTACAATGAGCAGTTCTTC,CASSVDTYNEQFF
TRBD1,TRBV27,.,TRBJ1-1,13,TGTGCCACCCAACAGGGGAGGAACACTGAAGCTTTCTTT,CATQQGRNTEAFF
.,TRBV5-1,.,TRBJ1-1,14,TGCGCCAGCGGCGCCCGAACGTCCAACACTGAAGCTTTCTTT,CASGARTSNTEAFF
.,TRBV19,.,TRBJ2-7,14,TGTGCCAGTAGTCCGATCCCGGGGCCCTACGAGCAGTACTTC,CASSPIPGPYEQYF
.,TRBV15,.,TRBJ1-1,14,TGTGCCACCAGCAGGGGACAAATGAACACTGAAGCTTTCTTT,CATSRGQMNTEAFF
.,TRBV12-5,.,TRBJ2-2,14,TGTGCTACCTCAGGGGGGGCGAACACCGGGGAGCTGTTTTTT,CATSGGANTGELFF
.,TRBV29-1,.,TRBJ1-2,13,TGCAGCGTTGAAAGTGGGGAAAGTAATGGCTACACCTTC,CSVESGESNGYTF
.,TRBV29-1,.,TRBJ2-7,14,TGCAGCGTTGCCAGGCACAGGGATTCCTACGAGCAGTACTTC,CSVARHRDSYEQYF
TRBD1,TRBV28,once,TRBJ2-7,18,TGTGCCAGCAGTTCCCCGGCCCTAGGTAGGGACAGAGCCTACGAGCAGTACTTC,CASSSPALGRDRAYEQYF
TRBD1,TRBV19,.,TRBJ1-2,15,TGTGCCAGTACCCCACAGGGGGCGCGGAACTATGGCTACACCTTC,CASTPQGARNYGYTF
.,TRBV5-1,.,TRBJ2-3,18,TGCGCCAGCAGCTTGGGTCAGGGACAACTCGACAGCACAGATACGCAGTATTTT,CASSLGQGQLDSTDTQYF
.,TRBV29-1,.,TRBJ2-1,13,TGCAGCGTTGACGCTAGCACCTACAATGAGCAGTTCTTC,CSVDASTYNEQFF
TRBD1,TRBV5-5,.,TRBJ1-2,17,TGTGCCAGCAGCTCACCGGGACAGGGGGGACGCGGCTATGGCTACACCTTC,CASSSPGQGGRGYGYTF
.,TRBV11-2,.,TRBJ1-4,14,TGTGCCAGCACCAGAATACTAGGGGATGAAAAACTGTTTTTT,CASTRILGDEKLFF
TRBD2,TRBV4-2,.,TRBJ2-7,18,TGTGCCAGCAGCCTAGGGACTACTCCGGGACTAGCAGATTACGAGCAGTACTTC,CASSLGTTPGLADYEQYF
.,TRBV28,.,TRBJ1-6,14,TGTGCCAGCATCCACGCTACAGTTAATTCACCCCTCCACTTT,CASIHATVNSPLHF